Below are 9 T cell receptor beta chains sequenced from a single sample in a study of monozygotic twins with cystic fibrosis. Assay used: immunoSEQ multiplex PCR; TCRdb lists only in-frame clones, some missing. The table shows about 29,000 clones, with about 82% occurring only once. Sequences were obtained from blood. These receptors were taken from a girl aged 2 to 9 with cystic fibrosis.

This chain uses TRBV5-1 with TRBJ2-2; tentatively, D is TRBD1 or TRBD2 (5 bases each). This CDR3 comprises 13 residues. The germline V gene encodes CDR1 SGHRS and CDR2 YFSETQ. V lost 4 bases to trimming and J lost 7 bases, with 11 bases between them. This CDR3 reads CASSRDRDGELFF. In nucleotides, the CDR3 is TGCGCCAGCAGCAGGGACCGGGACGGGGAGCTGTTTTTT.

The chain recombines TRBV11-2 with TRBJ1-4; D call uncertain. Germline CDR1 is SGHAT and CDR2 is FQNNGV. This CDR3 has 13 amino acids. Trimming took 0 bases from V and 8 from J, leaving 7 bases between them. The CDR3 reads CASSLELPEKLFF. The CDR3 DNA sequence: TGTGCCAGCAGCTTAGAATTGCCGGAAAAACTGTTTTTT.

The chain has TRBV5-4 and TRBJ2-1; D perhaps matches TRBD2 (5 bases). The CDR3 runs to 13 residues. Germline V gives CDR1 SGHNT, CDR2 YYREEE (reference sequence). V was shortened by 5 bases and J by 2 bases, with 8 bases between the two germline ends. The CDR3 protein is CASRSGTYNEQFF. CDR3 DNA: TGTGCCAGCAGGAGCGGAACCTACAATGAGCAGTTCTTC.

The chain has TRBV7-9 and TRBJ2-2; D is undetermined. V was clipped by 1 base and J by 0 bases, with 6 bases between them. The CDR3 loop spans 15 amino acids. From germline, CDR1 is SEHNR and CDR2 FQNEAQ (reference sequence). CDR3 nucleotides: TGTGCCAGCAGCTTAGGCTTCGCGAACACCGGGGAGCTGTTTTTT. It encodes CASSLGFANTGELFF.

This clone was counted a few times. The chain joins TRBV7-9 to TRBJ1-3, with D possibly TRBD1 on 5 matching bases. The CDR3 covers 18 residues. V lost 6 bases to trimming and J lost 0 bases, with 21 bases between them. CDR1 and CDR2 from the germline V gene are SEHNR and FQNEAQ (reference sequence). CDR3 in amino acids: CASREGVLTSLSGNTIYF. The CDR3 coding sequence is TGTGCCAGCAGAGAAGGGGTCCTCACCTCACTCTCTGGAAACACCATATATTTT.

The chain combines TRBV28 with TRBJ2-3, with D perhaps TRBD2 (5 bases). From germline, CDR1 is MDHEN and CDR2 SYDVKM. The V gene lost 8 bases and the J gene lost 4 bases, with 19 bases spanning the gap. This CDR3 comprises 15 residues. CDR3 sequence: CASRPGSLGSDTQYF. The CDR3, as DNA: TGTGCCAGCCGCCCGGGGTCATTGGGGTCAGATACGCAGTATTTT.

A few counts support this clone. The rearrangement links TRBV19 to TRBJ1-2, with D tentatively TRBD1 (5 bases). The CDR3 totals 13 residues. Germline V gene sequence: CDR1 LNHDA, CDR2 SQIVND (reference sequence). V shed 9 bases and J shed 0 bases, with 11 bases lying between them. The CDR3 reads CASNRSPNYGYTF. Written as DNA, the CDR3 is TGTGCCAGCAACAGGAGCCCTAACTATGGCTACACCTTC.

The chain recombines TRBV15 with TRBJ2-7; no firm D call. The CDR3 is 14 amino acids. Germline CDR1 and CDR2: LNHNV and YYDKDF (reference sequence). The V and J ends lost 0 bases and 0 bases respectively, with 6 bases between them. CDR3 DNA: TGTGCCACCAGCAGAGACTTGAACTCCTACGAGCAGTACTTC. Protein product: CATSRDLNSYEQYF.

The chain joins TRBV27 to TRBJ1-5; tentative D call: TRBD1 (6 bases). V lost 6 bases and J 6 bases, leaving 15 bases between the germline ends. The CDR3 covers 14 residues. The germline CDR1 and CDR2 sequences are MNHEY and SMNVEV (reference sequence). This chain's CDR3 is CASSFRGGGQPQHF. The CDR3 bases are TGTGCCAGCAGCTTCAGGGGCGGGGGTCAGCCCCAGCATTTT.